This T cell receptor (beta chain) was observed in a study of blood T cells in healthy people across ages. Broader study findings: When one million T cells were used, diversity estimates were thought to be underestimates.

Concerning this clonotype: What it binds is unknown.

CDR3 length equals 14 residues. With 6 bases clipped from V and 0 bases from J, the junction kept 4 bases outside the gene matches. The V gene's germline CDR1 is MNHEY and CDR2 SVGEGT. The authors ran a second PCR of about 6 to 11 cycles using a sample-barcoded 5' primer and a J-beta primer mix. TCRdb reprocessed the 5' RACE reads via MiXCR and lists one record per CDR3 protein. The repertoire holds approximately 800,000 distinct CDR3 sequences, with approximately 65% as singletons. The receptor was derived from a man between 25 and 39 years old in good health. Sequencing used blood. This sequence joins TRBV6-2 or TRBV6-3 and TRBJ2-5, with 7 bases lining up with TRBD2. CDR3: CASRRLANQETQYF. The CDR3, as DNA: TGTGCCAGCAGGAGACTAGCAAACCAAGAGACCCAGTACTTC.